This T cell receptor (beta chain) was observed in a study of blood T cells in healthy people across ages. The authors ran a second PCR of 7 to 11 cycles using a sample-barcoded 5' primer and a J-beta primer mix. MiXCR was run by TCRdb on the 5' RACE reads, yielding one entry per CDR3 protein. Among roughly 720,000 distinct CDR3 sequences, approximately 53% were seen once, and the ten largest hold around 40%. The sequencing sample was made of blood. This TCR was sampled from a man older than 75 in good health.

This CDR3 is CAAQGSPYEQYF. The DNA of the CDR3 is TGTGCCGCACAGGGGTCCCCCTACGAGCAGTACTTC. The V call is TRBV6-6, the J call TRBJ2-5, with TRBD1 identical over 7 bases. Judging by the DNA end, TRBJ2-7 fits better; the J call may be wrong. This CDR3 is built from 12 residues. Germline V gene data show CDR1 as MNHNY and CDR2 as SVGAGI (reference sequence).